This T cell receptor beta chain was retrieved from a study of radiotherapy plus CTLA-4 blockade in lung cancer (dated by TCRdb to about 2018). Regarding the study in general: Objective responses occurred in 18% of enrolled patients, and less than 35% achieved disease control.

In this study, focal radiation therapy paired with CTLA-4 blockade (ipilimumab) was tested in patients who had chemo-refractory metastatic non-small-cell lung cancer. CDR1 is given as MNHNS and CDR2 as SASEGT, both from the germline V gene. Including the terminal cysteine and phenylalanine, the CDR3 comprises 17 residues. Only the CDR3 DNA is retained, 51 bases long and in frame from the first base. The junction shows trimming of 1 base on V and 6 bases on J, plus 19 bases between the germline ends. A remark on this clone: The antigen it binds to is not known. No base-level quality is on record; no much larger clone is a single base apart.

The paper's findings and limits, for the study overall: After treatment with radiotherapy and ipilimumab, TCR clones that originated in tumors expanded in peripheral blood. Increased serum interferon-beta after radiation, together with early dynamic changes in blood T cell clones, were reported to be the strongest predictors of response.

The library was built by means of the immunoSEQ multiplex PCR assay. TCRdb stores this immuneACCESS table with in-frame sequences only. Part of the clones is absent; in the studies checked, under half of the shortfall reflects unresolved V genes, and no reason is known for the rest. This sample comprises over 70,000 clones, about 90% of them detected only once. Approximately 2% of the sample is taken by the ten largest. The sample here was peripheral blood, taken from a patient treated with radiotherapy plus ipilimumab. Rearrangement joined TRBV6-1 to TRBJ2-1; TRBD2 is possibly the D segment (5 matching bases). The TCR comes from a human donor with non-small cell lung cancer who had a partial response to radiotherapy plus ipilimumab. The CDR3 loop reads CASSEEEATALGNEQFF. The DNA is as follows: TGTGCCAGCAGTGAAGAGGAGGCGACTGCGCTTGGCAATGAGCAGTTCTTC.